Listed below are T cell receptor beta chains from one sample, sequenced in a study of T cell responses to AZD1222 COVID-19 vaccine. This table comes from immunoSEQ multiplex PCR, and its TCRdb copy is limited to in-frame clones, with some not included. Seen here are around 130,000 clones, about nine tenths observed once, and the top ten hold 1.4% to 1.5%. Material: peripheral blood, obtained on day 0 of AZD1222 vaccination. These receptors all come from an adult in good health. Both conserved end residues are part of each CDR3. D genes are given only for firm matches. Expanded clones get a size class; other rows say once, few or many, or leave the size out.

NA TRBJ1-1 TRBV4-2 NA CASSQVDLGGRGDTEAFF TGTGCCAGCAGCCAAGTGGATTTGGGAGGTCGGGGGGACACTGAAGCTTTCTTT
NA TRBJ2-1 TRBV29-1 NA CSVRGVYNEQFF TGCAGCGTCAGGGGCGTCTACAATGAGCAGTTCTTC
NA TRBJ1-6 TRBV5-1 NA CASSSTEDSPLHF TGCGCCAGCAGCTCTACTGAAGATTCACCCCTCCACTTT
NA TRBJ1-4 TRBV6-5 NA CASSQRDATNEKLFF TGTGCCAGCAGCCAAAGAGATGCAACTAATGAAAAACTGTTTTTT
NA TRBJ1-2 TRBV5-6 NA CASSRPVYGYTF TGTGCCAGCAGCCGTCCGGTTTATGGCTACACCTTC
NA TRBJ2-1 TRBV6-5 NA CASRVQGREFF TGTGCCAGCAGGGTACAGGGAAGGGAGTTCTTC
NA TRBJ2-7 TRBV12-3/TRBV12-4 NA CASGRPTYEQYF TGTGCCAGCGGCCGACCCACCTACGAGCAGTACTTC
NA TRBJ1-4 TRBV19 TRBD1 CASSITDRGLGEKLFF TGTGCCAGTAGTATAACCGACAGGGGGCTCGGAGAAAAACTGTTTTTT
NA TRBJ1-6 TRBV6-5 TRBD1 CAISGTVNSPLHF TGTGCCATCTCCGGGACAGTTAATTCACCCCTCCACTTT
NA TRBJ2-5 TRBV19 NA CASSTATGTSRRGETQYF TGTGCCAGTAGTACGGCCACTGGGACCAGCCGAAGGGGGGAGACCCAGTACTTC
NA TRBJ1-4 TRBV7-9 TRBD1 CASRKTGKTNEKLFF TGTGCCAGCCGAAAGACAGGGAAGACTAATGAAAAACTGTTTTTT
NA TRBJ2-7 TRBV25-1 NA CASSESPSRSEQYF TGTGCCAGCAGTGAATCCCCCTCAAGGAGCGAGCAGTACTTC
NA TRBJ2-1 TRBV6-5 NA CASSYSVQGGGNEQFF TGTGCCAGCAGTTACTCGGTTCAGGGAGGTGGCAATGAGCAGTTCTTC
NA TRBJ1-6 TRBV30 NA CAWTLGGSALHF TGTGCCTGGACCCTGGGGGGGTCGGCCCTCCACTTT
NA TRBJ1-4 TRBV7-9 NA CASSLIQGTHINEKLFF TGTGCCAGCAGCTTAATTCAGGGGACACATATCAATGAAAAACTGTTTTTT
NA TRBJ1-2 TRBV7-9 TRBD1 CASSLDRGYNYGYTF TGTGCCAGCAGCTTAGACAGGGGATACAACTATGGCTACACCTTC
NA TRBJ2-7 TRBV2 NA CASSELGNEQYF TGTGCCAGCAGTGAATTAGGGAACGAGCAGTACTTC
NA TRBJ2-7 TRBV20-1 NA CSASQGRDEQYF TGCAGTGCTAGTCAGGGGCGGGACGAGCAGTACTTC
NA TRBJ1-2 TRBV9 TRBD1 CASSPRQGLDYGYTF TGTGCCAGCAGCCCAAGACAGGGATTGGACTATGGCTACACCTTC
NA TRBJ1-1 TRBV21-1 NA CASSRVRASGDTEAFF TGTGCCAGCAGCAGAGTCAGGGCCTCTGGGGACACTGAAGCTTTCTTT
NA TRBJ2-7 TRBV6-5 NA CASSRPPWRTYEQYF TGTGCCAGCAGCCGCCCCCCCTGGCGGACCTACGAGCAGTACTTC
NA TRBJ1-1 TRBV4-2 NA CASSPLGSLKNTEAFF TGTGCCAGCAGCCCCTTGGGCAGCCTAAAGAACACTGAAGCTTTCTTT
NA TRBJ2-7 TRBV10-3 TRBD1 CAISDGTASYEQYF TGTGCCATCAGTGACGGGACAGCTTCCTACGAGCAGTACTTC
NA TRBJ1-1 TRBV12-3/TRBV12-4 NA CASKFVTEAFF TGTGCCAGCAAATTTGTCACTGAAGCTTTCTTT
NA TRBJ2-7 TRBV27 TRBD1 CASSFGTGTHEQYF TGTGCCAGCAGTTTCGGGACAGGGACCCACGAGCAGTACTTC
once TRBJ2-3 TRBV9 TRBD2 CASSVAGGSTDTQYF TGTGCCAGCAGCGTAGCGGGGGGTAGCACAGATACGCAGTATTTT
NA TRBJ1-2 TRBV27 NA CASSLTGITVFGYGYTF TGTGCCAGCAGTTTAACCGGGATCACGGTTTTTGGGTATGGCTACACCTTC
NA TRBJ1-1 TRBV4-3 NA CASSQGQRNTEAFF TGCGCCAGCAGCCAAGGACAGAGGAACACTGAAGCTTTCTTT
NA TRBJ1-1 TRBV19 NA CASSIENTEAFF TGTGCCAGTAGTATAGAGAACACTGAAGCTTTCTTT
NA TRBJ2-4 TRBV11-2 NA CASSLGGTIALAKNIQYF TGTGCCAGCAGCTTAGGCGGGACGATTGCTTTAGCCAAAAACATTCAGTACTTC
once TRBJ2-2 TRBV5-1 NA CASSSPLPGASTRELFF TGCGCCAGCAGCTCTCCGCTTCCGGGGGCAAGCACCCGGGAGCTGTTTTTT
NA TRBJ1-1 TRBV28 TRBD1 CASSTGSQGGEAFF TGTGCCAGCAGTACCGGCAGTCAGGGGGGTGAAGCTTTCTTT
NA TRBJ1-2 TRBV7-9 NA CASSLEGHYGYTF TGTGCCAGCAGCTTGGAGGGGCACTATGGCTACACCTTC
NA TRBJ2-2 TRBV5-4 TRBD1 CASSQAGTGGTGELFF TGTGCCAGCAGCCAAGCCGGGACAGGGGGCACCGGGGAGCTGTTTTTT
NA TRBJ2-7 TRBV18 TRBD2 CASSRLAGAESYEQYF TGTGCCAGCTCACGTCTAGCGGGGGCCGAGTCCTACGAGCAGTACTTC
NA TRBJ1-1 TRBV5-1 TRBD1 CASSLGGQGTEAFF TGCGCCAGCAGCTTGGGGGGACAGGGCACTGAAGCTTTCTTT
NA TRBJ1-4 TRBV24-1 NA CATSDPRTAGEKLFF TGTGCCACCAGTGACCCACGGACCGCGGGGGAAAAACTGTTTTTT
NA TRBJ1-6 TRBV6-6 NA CASSRLPELDRGSPLHF TGTGCCAGCAGCCGACTACCAGAGCTGGACCGGGGTTCACCCCTCCACTTT
NA TRBJ1-5 TRBV27 TRBD1 CASSLVQGRPQHF TGTGCCAGCAGTTTAGTACAGGGGAGGCCCCAGCATTTT
few TRBJ1-1 TRBV12-3/TRBV12-4 NA CASNLGPTEAFF TGTGCCAGCAACCTGGGACCAACTGAAGCTTTCTTT
NA TRBJ2-5 TRBV12-3/TRBV12-4 NA CASSLREVETQYF TGTGCCAGCAGTTTAAGGGAGGTAGAGACCCAGTACTTC
NA TRBJ2-1 TRBV7-8 TRBD2 CASSLATLAGSSYNEQFF TGTGCCAGCAGCTTAGCGACCCTAGCGGGAAGCTCCTACAATGAGCAGTTCTTC